These 20 T cell receptor beta chains came from one sample sequenced in a study of cytomegalovirus exposure and HLA in healthy donors. Some clones are missing from TCRdb's copy, which holds only in-frame ones; the method was immunoSEQ multiplex PCR. The sample yields some 170,000 clones, around four fifths seen once. What was sequenced was PBMCs. The receptors originated from a man aged 25 to 40 in good health and CMV-seropositive.

CDR3 protein: CASSWGSGGGTDTQYF. The CDR3 DNA reads as TGTGCCAGCAGTTGGGGGAGCGGGGGGGGCACAGATACGCAGTATTTT. This chain uses TRBV27 with TRBJ2-3; 10 nucleotides match TRBD2. Germline V gives CDR1 MNHEY, CDR2 SMNVEV (reference sequence). The CDR3 has 16 residues. V was pared by 4 bases and J by 1 base, with 5 bases of the junction left unmatched.

This clone was found once. The chain joins TRBV5-1 to TRBJ2-3; tentative D call: TRBD1 (6 bases). Trimming pared 10 bases from V and 0 bases from J, leaving 18 bases between. Germline V gives CDR1 SGHRS, CDR2 YFSETQ. The CDR3 runs to 15 residues. The CDR3 loop reads CAGRTGTLSTDTQYF. The CDR3 coding sequence is TGCGCCGGGCGAACAGGGACCCTTAGCACAGATACGCAGTATTTT.

The V and J genes are TRBV10-2 and TRBJ1-4; the match to TRBD1 covers 9 bases. Germline loops: CDR1 WSHSY, CDR2 SAAADI. The J segment lost 5 bases and the V segment lost 7 bases, leaving 5 bases of the junction unmatched. The CDR3 is 14 amino acids. CDR3 amino acids: CASTQGATNEKLFF. The CDR3 DNA sequence: TGCGCCAGCACACAGGGGGCCACCAATGAAAAACTGTTTTTT.

The chain joins TRBV15 to TRBJ2-3; a possible D gene is TRBD1 (9 bases). The germline gives CDR1 LNHNV, CDR2 YYDKDF (reference sequence). Trimming took 5 bases from V and 0 from J, leaving 24 bases between them. CDR3 size: 19 residues. CDR3 DNA sequence: TGTGCCACCAGCTTCCCCCCGGGAGGGACAGGGAGGAGCACAGATACGCAGTATTTT. Protein: CATSFPPGGTGRSTDTQYF. Using reference TRBV15 and TRBJ2-3 for the parts outside the CDR3, the full variable domain is DAMVIQNPRYQVTQFGKPVTLSCSQTLNHNVMYWYQQKSSQAPKLLFHYYDKDFNNEADTPDNFQSRRPNTSFCFLDIRSPGLGDTAMYLCATSFPPGGTGRSTDTQYFGPGTRLTVL.

CDR3 in amino acids: CTSSFPGYNEQFF. The CDR3 DNA reads TGTACCAGCAGCTTCCCGGGTTACAATGAGCAGTTCTTC. The J gene is TRBJ2-1, the V gene TRBV7-2; no clear D. The V end was cut by 3 bases, the J end by 4 bases, with 7 bases between. CDR1 SGHTA and CDR2 FQGNSA come from the germline V gene. The CDR3 is 13 amino acids.

This clone was picked up many times. The chain couples TRBV19 to TRBJ2-7; D is unresolved. V was shortened by 3 bases and J by 1 base, with 10 bases between the two germline ends. This CDR3 spans 14 amino acids. CDR1 LNHDA and CDR2 SQIVND come from the germline V gene (reference sequence). DNA of the CDR3: TGTGCCAGTAGTATTAGTACAGATTCCTACGAGCAGTACTTC. This codes for CASSISTDSYEQYF.

The chain links TRBV15 to TRBJ2-3; a possible D gene is TRBD1 (6 bases). The germline gives CDR1 LNHNV, CDR2 YYDKDF (reference sequence). This CDR3 is 15 amino acids long. Deletions cut 1 base from V and 7 bases from J, with 15 bases between. CDR3 region: CATSRGSQGSNTQYF. The CDR3 region has the DNA TGTGCCACCAGCAGAGGAAGTCAGGGGAGTAATACGCAGTATTTT.

V and J are TRBV16 and TRBJ1-5, with 7 bases aligning to TRBD1. CDR3 length: 18 amino acids. Germline CDR1 reads KGHSY; CDR2 reads FQNENV. Germline trimming cut 0 bases from V and 1 base from J; bases unmatched to any gene: 9. The DNA of the CDR3 is TGTGCCAGCAGCCAATCGACAGGGTGGGGGGTAAGCAATCAGCCCCAGCATTTT. Its translation: CASSQSTGWGVSNQPQHF.

This chain joins TRBV9 and TRBJ1-2, with D possibly TRBD1 on 5 matching bases. The V end lost 0 bases, the J end lost 8 bases, and 8 bases lay between the germline ends. CDR1 and CDR2 (germline): SGDLS, YYNGEE. CDR3 length: 12 residues. The CDR3 reads CASSVEGRGYTF. The CDR3 bases are TGTGCCAGCAGCGTAGAGGGGCGCGGCTACACCTTC. The full variable domain, in which reference TRBV9 and TRBJ1-2 provide the parts outside the CDR3, is DSGVTQTPKHLITATGQRVTLRCSPRSGDLSVYWYQQSLDQGLQFLIQYYNGEERAKGNILERFSAQQFPDLHSELNLSSLELGDSALYFCASSVEGRGYTFGSGTRLTVV.

This rearrangement joins TRBV19 to TRBJ2-1, with 15 bases lining up with TRBD2. The CDR3 consists of 16 residues. V shed 4 bases, J shed 4 bases, and the junction held 2 bases outside the gene matches. CDR1 LNHDA and CDR2 SQIVND come from the germline V gene (reference sequence). In nucleotides, the CDR3 is TGTGCCAGTAGTAGGGGGACTAGCGGGGGGTACAATGAGCAGTTCTTC. Translation: CASSRGTSGGYNEQFF.

This chain connects TRBV7-9 to TRBJ2-7; the D gene is possibly TRBD1 (7 bases). Looked up from germline, CDR1 is SEHNR and CDR2 is FQNEAQ (reference sequence). The ends were cut back, 9 bases at V and 3 bases at J, with 18 bases in the middle. The CDR3 is made up of 14 amino acids. The CDR3 coding sequence is TGTGCCAGTGCAGGGGGGACGGGCTTCTACGAGCAGTACTTC. This translates into CASAGGTGFYEQYF.

The rearrangement uses TRBV30 and TRBJ1-1, with D possibly matching TRBD1 (5 bases). Germline CDR1 is GTSNPN and CDR2 is SVGIG (reference sequence). The CDR3 loop spans 13 amino acids. Trimming pared 2 bases from V and 7 bases from J, leaving 14 bases between. The CDR3 reads CAWSPGASLEAFF. The CDR3 nucleotides read TGTGCCTGGAGTCCTGGGGCGTCCCTTGAAGCTTTCTTT. Full variable domain (missing parts from reference TRBV30 and TRBJ1-1): SQTIHQWPATLVQPVGSPLSLECTVEGTSNPNLYWYRQAAGRGLQLLFYSVGIGQISSEVPQNLSASRPQDRQFILSSKKLLLSDSGFYLCAWSPGASLEAFFGQGTRLTVV.

The rearrangement joins TRBV6-5 to TRBJ2-7; no clear D gene. The germline V gene encodes CDR1 MNHEY and CDR2 SVGAGI. Trimming shortened V by 0 bases and J by 2 bases, and 11 bases separated the two germline ends. The CDR3 is 15 residues long. CDR3 region: CASSYSIRGTYEQYF. The CDR3 nucleotides read TGTGCCAGCAGTTACTCGATCAGAGGAACCTACGAGCAGTACTTC.

This chain uses TRBV11-2 with TRBJ1-2; 7 positions agree with TRBD1. Losses at the gene ends were 1 base for V and 5 bases for J; bases not matched to a gene: 4. The CDR3 length is 14 residues. Per germline, CDR1 SGHAT and CDR2 FQNNGV. CDR3: CASSLGARGYGYTF. In DNA form, the CDR3 reads TGTGCCAGCAGCTTAGGGGCCAGGGGGTATGGCTACACCTTC.

The CDR3 loop reads CASSRSGGETQYF. The CDR3 DNA follows: TGTGCCAGCTCACGTAGCGGGGGCGAGACCCAGTACTTC. The V and J genes are TRBV18 and TRBJ2-5; 9 bases fit TRBD2. Germline V CDR1 and CDR2: KGHSH, LQKENI. Trimming cost V 4 bases and J 5 bases; bases outside gene matches: 2. The length of the CDR3 is 13 residues.

In this sample, this clone turned up once. The chain links TRBV7-2 to TRBJ1-1, with D tentatively TRBD1 (5 bases). The germline V gene has CDR1 SGHTA and CDR2 FQGNSA. V was shortened by 6 bases and J by 0 bases, with 8 bases between the two germline ends. This CDR3 has 13 amino acids. In DNA form, the CDR3 reads TGTGCCAGCAGAGGACAACTGAACACTGAAGCTTTCTTT. Translated: CASRGQLNTEAFF.

The J gene is TRBJ2-3, the V gene TRBV7-6, with a weak D call TRBD2 (6 bases). Germline V lookup: CDR1 SGHVS, CDR2 FNYEAQ. The CDR3 consists of 16 residues. The V end lost 5 bases, the J end lost 8 bases, and 23 bases lay between the germline ends. CDR3: CASSPSGGKVSLTQYF. CDR3 DNA: TGTGCCAGCAGCCCTAGTGGGGGGAAGGTTAGTCTTACGCAGTATTTT.

V and J are TRBV7-2 and TRBJ1-5, with 7 bases fitting TRBD1. V was clipped by 1 base and J by 7 bases; unmatched bases: 1. This CDR3 region has 13 residues. CDR1 SGHTA and CDR2 FQGNSA come from the germline V gene. In nucleotides, the CDR3 is TGTGCCAGCAGCTTAGGACAGGGCCAGCCCCAGCATTTT. Its translation: CASSLGQGQPQHF.

This clone was seen a handful of times. The V and J genes are TRBV7-2 and TRBJ1-6; D is ambiguous. Germline V gene lookup returns CDR1 SGHTA and CDR2 FQGNSA. The CDR3 is 15 residues long. Trimming shortened V by 4 bases and J by 4 bases, and 11 bases separated the two germline ends. The CDR3 DNA is TGTGCCAGCAGCTCCCAGACGGGATATAATTCACCCCTCCACTTT. Amino acids: CASSSQTGYNSPLHF.

This chain links TRBV29-1 with TRBJ1-6; D might be TRBD1 (5 bases). Germline values: CDR1 SQVTM, CDR2 ANQGSEA. Trimming removed 6 bases at V and 8 bases at J, with 17 bases between. The CDR3 totals 14 residues. The CDR3, as DNA: TGCAGCGTCTTGGAGGGGAGTTCCGATTCACCCCTCCACTTT. It translates to CSVLEGSSDSPLHF.